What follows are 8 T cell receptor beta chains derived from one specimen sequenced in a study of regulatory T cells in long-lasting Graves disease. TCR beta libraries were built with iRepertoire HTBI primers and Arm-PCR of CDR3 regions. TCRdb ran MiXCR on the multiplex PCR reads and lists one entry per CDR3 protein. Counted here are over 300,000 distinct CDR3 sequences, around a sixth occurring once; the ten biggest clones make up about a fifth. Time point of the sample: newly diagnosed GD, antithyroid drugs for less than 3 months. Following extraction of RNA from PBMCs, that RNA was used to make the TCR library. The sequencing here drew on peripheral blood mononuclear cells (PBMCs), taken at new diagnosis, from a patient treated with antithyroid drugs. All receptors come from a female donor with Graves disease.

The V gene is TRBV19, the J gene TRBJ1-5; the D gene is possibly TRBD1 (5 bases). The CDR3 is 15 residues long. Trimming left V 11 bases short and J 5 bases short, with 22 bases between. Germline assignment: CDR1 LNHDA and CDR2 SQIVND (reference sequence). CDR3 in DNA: TGTGCCTCCACCGCGGATTGGGGGAGGGATCAGCCCCAGCATTTT. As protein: CASTADWGRDQPQHF.

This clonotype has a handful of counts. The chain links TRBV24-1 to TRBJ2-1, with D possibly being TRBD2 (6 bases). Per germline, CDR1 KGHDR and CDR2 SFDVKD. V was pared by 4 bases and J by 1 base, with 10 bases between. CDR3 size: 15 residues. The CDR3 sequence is CATSEGGKSYNEQFF. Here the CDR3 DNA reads TGTGCCACCAGTGAGGGCGGGAAGTCCTACAATGAGCAGTTCTTC.

This chain's CDR3 is CASSQVGGQKHTFSYNEQFF. The CDR3 nucleotides read TGTGCCAGCAGCCAAGTGGGCGGACAGAAGCATACGTTCTCCTACAATGAGCAGTTCTTC. The chain recombines TRBV14 with TRBJ2-1, with D maybe TRBD1 (6 bases). Germline V lookup: CDR1 SGHDN, CDR2 FVKESK. This CDR3 has 20 amino acids. Trimming shortened V by 1 base and J by 0 bases, and 22 bases separated the two germline ends.

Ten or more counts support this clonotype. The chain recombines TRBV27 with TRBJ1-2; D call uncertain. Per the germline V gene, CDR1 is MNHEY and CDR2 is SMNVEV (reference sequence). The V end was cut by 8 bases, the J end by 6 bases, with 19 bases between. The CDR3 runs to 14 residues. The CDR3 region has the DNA TGTGCCAGCTCCCAAAGGCCCCACCTTGATGGCTACACCTTC. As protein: CASSQRPHLDGYTF.

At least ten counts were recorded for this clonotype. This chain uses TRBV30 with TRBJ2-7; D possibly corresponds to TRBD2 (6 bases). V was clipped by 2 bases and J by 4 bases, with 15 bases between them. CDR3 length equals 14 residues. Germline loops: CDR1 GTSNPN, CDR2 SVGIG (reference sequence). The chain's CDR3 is CAWSRPSASYEQYF. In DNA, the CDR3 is TGTGCCTGGAGTAGACCTAGCGCTTCTTACGAGCAGTACTTC.

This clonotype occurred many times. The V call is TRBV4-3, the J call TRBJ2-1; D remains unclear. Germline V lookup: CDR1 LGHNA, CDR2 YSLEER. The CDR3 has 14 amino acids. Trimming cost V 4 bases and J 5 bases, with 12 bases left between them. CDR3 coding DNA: TGCGCCAGCAGCCGTGGTTCCCTCGACAATGAGCAGTTCTTC. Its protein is CASSRGSLDNEQFF.

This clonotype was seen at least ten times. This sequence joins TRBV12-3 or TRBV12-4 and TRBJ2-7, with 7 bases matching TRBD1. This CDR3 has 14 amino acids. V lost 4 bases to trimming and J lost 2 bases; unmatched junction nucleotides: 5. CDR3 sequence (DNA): TGTGCCAGCAGTTCCTGGGACAGAGCCTACGAGCAGTACTTC. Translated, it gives CASSSWDRAYEQYF.

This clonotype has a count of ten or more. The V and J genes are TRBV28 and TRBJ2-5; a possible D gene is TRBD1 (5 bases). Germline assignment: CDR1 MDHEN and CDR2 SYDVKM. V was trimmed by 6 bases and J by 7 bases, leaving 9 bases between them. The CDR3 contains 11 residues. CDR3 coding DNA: TGTGCCAGCAGGCAGGGTGCGACCCAGTACTTC. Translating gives CASRQGATQYF. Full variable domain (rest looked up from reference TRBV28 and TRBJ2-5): DVKVTQSSRYLVKRTGEKVFLECVQDMDHENMFWYRQDPGLGLRLIYFSYDVKMKEKGDIPEGYSVSREKKERFSLILESASTNQTSMYLCASRQGATQYFGPGTRLLVL.